This T cell receptor beta chain was retrieved from a study of cytomegalovirus exposure and HLA in healthy donors. Study summary: Of the donors genotyped, about 390 in all, about 80% fell in the Caucasian-associated ancestry cluster.

In this sample, this clone turned up once. V was cut by 3 bases and J by 5 bases, with 14 bases left in between. The CDR3 extends over 14 amino acids. CDR1 is LNHNV, CDR2 YYDKDF, per germline (reference sequence). Researchers ran the PCR with 60 Vbeta and 13 Jbeta primers. Repertoires were generated with immunoSEQ multiplex PCR, while TCRdb's copy carries only in-frame clones and drops some. The sample includes around 180,000 clones, approximately 84% seen only once; the top ten take 5% to 6%. The sequence came from a woman in her twenties or thirties in good health and CMV-seropositive. The sample comprised PBMCs. V gene TRBV15 combines with J gene TRBJ2-7, with D tentatively TRBD1 (6 bases). The CDR3 bases are TGTGCCACCAGCAGTCAGGGGTCATCCAACGAGCAGTACTTC. Translated: CATSSQGSSNEQYF.